The 14 T cell receptor beta chains below all came from one sample that was sequenced in a study of Ad26.COV2.S vaccination and SARS-CoV-2 variants. Treatment: roughly 19 received Ad26.COV2.S at low or high dose, single or two shots; 5 received placebo; per-sample allocation not given. Collection of the samples took place on day 63 after the first injection of vaccine or placebo. The table came from immunoSEQ multiplex PCR; TCRdb's copy has only in-frame clones and leaves some out. The profile shows roughly 400,000 clones, about 90% of them singletons. The sample consisted of peripheral blood, taken in a trial of Ad26.COV2.S vaccine versus placebo. Receptor source: a person aged 18-60 years who received the Ad26.COV2.S COVID-19 vaccine or a placebo.

The chain joins TRBV28 to TRBJ2-3; D ambiguous. The CDR3 is 15 residues long. V was shortened by 2 bases and J by 2 bases, with 11 bases between the two germline ends. Germline CDR1 reads MDHEN; CDR2 reads SYDVKM. The CDR3 sequence is CASSLVVGFTDTQYF. Here the CDR3 DNA reads TGTGCCAGCAGTTTAGTGGTCGGCTTCACAGATACGCAGTATTTT.

This chain connects TRBV7-9 to TRBJ2-5; D not certain. The CDR3 contains 14 residues. Germline CDR1 SEHNR, CDR2 FQNEAQ (reference sequence). Trimming shortened V by 3 bases and J by 5 bases, and 13 bases separated the two germline ends. CDR3 bases: TGTGCCAGCAGCTTCTCCCTTGGTGGGGAGACCCAGTACTTC. Its translation is CASSFSLGGETQYF.

This chain joins TRBV28 and TRBJ2-1; the D gene is possibly TRBD1 (5 bases). V shed 4 bases and J shed 4 bases, with 5 bases lying between them. The V gene's germline CDR1 is MDHEN and CDR2 SYDVKM. This CDR3 region has 12 residues. The CDR3 DNA reads as TGTGCCAGCAGTTACAGGTACAATGAGCAGTTCTTC. It specifies CASSYRYNEQFF.

This CDR3 reads CASALRELETQYF. The CDR3 DNA reads TGTGCCAGCGCCCTGAGGGAGCTGGAGACCCAGTACTTC. The chain combines TRBV5-5 with TRBJ2-5, with D possibly matching TRBD2 (5 bases). V lost 7 bases and J 5 bases, leaving 15 bases between the germline ends. This CDR3 spans 13 amino acids. Germline values: CDR1 SGHKS, CDR2 YYEKEE (reference sequence). The entire variable domain, with the rest obtained from reference TRBV5-5 and TRBJ2-5, is as follows: DAGVTQSPTHLIKTRGQQVTLRCSPISGHKSVSWYQQVLGQGPQFIFQYYEKEERGRGNFPDRFSARQFPNYSSELNVNALLLGDSALYLCASALRELETQYFGPGTRLLVL.

As regards this clone: The same CDR3 is also encoded by other DNA sequences in this sample. This CDR3 reads CASSLGGSNQPQHF. The DNA for the CDR3 is TGTGCCAGCAGTTTAGGAGGGAGCAATCAGCCCCAGCATTTT. The chain has TRBV28 and TRBJ1-5; D is undetermined. The ends were cut back, 2 bases at V and 1 base at J, with 6 bases in the middle. CDR3 length: 14 residues. CDR1 and CDR2 from the germline V gene are MDHEN and SYDVKM.

This chain joins TRBV7-2 and TRBJ1-2; TRBD1 is a possible D gene (6 bases). The CDR3 runs to 15 residues. CDR1 SGHTA and CDR2 FQGNSA come from the germline V gene. Trimming shortened V by 0 bases and J by 5 bases, and 13 bases separated the two germline ends. As DNA, the CDR3 is TGTGCCAGCAGCTTAGCGGCCAGGGGAGGGTATGGCTACACCTTC. Translated: CASSLAARGGYGYTF.

This clone has a single count. The rearrangement uses TRBV7-9 and TRBJ2-5; 10 bases line up with TRBD1. Trimming took 5 bases from V and 4 from J; bases not matched to a gene: 4. In germline, CDR1 is SEHNR, CDR2 FQNEAQ (reference sequence). The length of the CDR3 is 14 residues. CDR3: CASSTRTGGETQYF. CDR3 sequence (DNA): TGTGCCAGCAGCACTAGGACAGGGGGAGAGACCCAGTACTTC.

The J gene is TRBJ1-5, the V gene TRBV7-8; D perhaps matches TRBD1 (5 bases). This CDR3 contains 15 residues. V dropped 1 base and J dropped 4 bases, with 11 bases sitting between them. Germline lookup yields CDR1 SGHVS and CDR2 FQNEAQ. CDR3 sequence reads: CASSLDGGGNQPQHF. DNA of the CDR3: TGTGCCAGCAGCTTAGATGGGGGGGGGAATCAGCCCCAGCATTTT.

This chain connects TRBV28 to TRBJ1-3; no firm D call. The germline V and J ends were trimmed by 5 bases and 3 bases, with 17 bases remaining between them. Germline-derived CDR1 and CDR2 are MDHEN and SYDVKM. The CDR3 contains 16 residues. CDR3 amino acids: CASSPPAGRGGNTIYF. The CDR3 DNA is TGTGCCAGCAGTCCCCCTGCCGGGCGAGGTGGAAACACCATATATTTT.

The chain is built from TRBV11-2 and TRBJ1-1; D not resolved. The V end lost 4 bases, the J end lost 0 bases, and 12 bases lay between the germline ends. Germline V gene data show CDR1 as SGHAT and CDR2 as FQNNGV. The length of the CDR3 is 15 residues. The CDR3 protein is CASSSRGGMNTEAFF. The CDR3 coding sequence is TGTGCCAGCAGCTCACGCGGAGGGATGAACACTGAAGCTTTCTTT.

This clone was observed a single time. J is TRBJ2-2 and V is TRBV4-2; D unresolved. Germline V gives CDR1 LGHNA, CDR2 YNFKEQ. The germline V and J ends were trimmed by 2 bases and 6 bases, with 7 bases remaining between them. The CDR3 has 13 amino acids. The CDR3 DNA is TGTGCCAGCAGCCAAATCTCGGCCGGGGAGCTGTTTTTT. It specifies CASSQISAGELFF.

The chain links TRBV25-1 to TRBJ1-4; D is unresolved. The CDR3 extends over 15 amino acids. Germline CDR1 is MGHDK and CDR2 is SYGVNS. V was pared by 2 bases and J by 4 bases, with 11 bases between. The CDR3 nucleotides read TGTGCCAGCAGTGAAGATTCCAGAAATAATGAAAAACTGTTTTTT. Translation gives CASSEDSRNNEKLFF.

V is TRBV7-9 and J is TRBJ2-7; D is ambiguous. The germline V gene has CDR1 SEHNR and CDR2 FQNEAQ (reference sequence). This CDR3 is 13 amino acids long. Trimming took off 5 bases at V and 2 bases at J, with 10 bases between the two ends. The CDR3 reads CASSLVSAYEQYF. The CDR3 DNA reads TGTGCCAGCAGCCTAGTGTCAGCCTACGAGCAGTACTTC.

This clone was seen a few times. The rearrangement links TRBV18 to TRBJ1-2; possible D gene TRBD1, 5 bases. V shed 3 bases and J shed 2 bases, with 13 bases lying between them. The V gene's germline CDR1 is KGHSH and CDR2 LQKENI. The CDR3 sequence is 15 residues long. For the CDR3, the DNA is TGTGCCAGCTCACCTCCGGGACGGAAAAACTATGGCTACACCTTC. It codes for CASSPPGRKNYGYTF.